This TCR beta chain comes out of a study of molecular identifiers for immune sequencing clone quantification (dated by TCRdb to 2016 to 2019). In the study overall: For a replicate experiment, RNA from around 20,000 or 99,000 naive CD8 T cells was divided into five aliquots, of which four were sequenced. This methods study benchmarked molecular-identifier clustering-based TCR repertoire sequencing (MIDCIRS) and TCR RNA copy counting, using CD8 T cells to do so.

General findings and caveats noted by the study authors: When barcode sub-clustering was left out, chimeric consensus sequences inflated TCR diversity, with chimeras reaching as high as 47%. In CMV-specific effector cells, clones with more than 20 RNA copies accounted for over 97% of molecules, whereas in naive cells such clones accounted for under 1%. Spiked-in Jurkat TCR RNA (around 9 copies' worth), which is not part of the donor repertoire, was contained in the naive libraries. Highly expanded clone sizes could be underestimated if identical TCR molecules share a barcode. Spiked-in Jurkat TCR RNA equal to a single cell's worth was reported to be detectable even within 1,100,000 naive CD8 T cells. Modeling indicated about 3 TCR RNA copies recovered per cell, compared with roughly 10 by digital PCR, which implies a capture efficiency of around 31%.

A note on this clonotype: The antigen it binds to is not known. No much larger clone exists at a distance of one base, and base qualities are not known.

Libraries of naive CD8 T cells were generated from about 21,000 to 970,000 sorted cells, with 10%, 30% or 50% of the purified RNA used. Naive CD8 T cells were FACS-sorted as CD8+CD4-CCR7+CD45RA+ on a BD FACSAria II into RLT Plus buffer. To test detection sensitivity, Jurkat RNA equivalent to ten TCR copies was spiked into samples of roughly 18,000-1,000,000 naive CD8 T cells. CD8 T cells were enriched with RosetteSep CD8+ T Cell Enrichment Cocktail and Ficoll-Paque, followed by ACK red cell lysis. Measured from the cysteine to the phenylalanine, the CDR3 is 14 residues long. Kept here is only the CDR3 DNA, which spans 42 bases and is read in frame from base 1. V loses 3 bases, J loses 4 bases, and the germline ends lie 13 bases apart. From a lookup of the germline V gene, CDR1 and CDR2 are SGDLS and YYNGEE. The receptor library was made with PCR. TCRdb lists the instrument as NextSeq 500. Bulk TCR libraries were made following a previously described method, with the TCR primers given in Table S5. Total RNA was purified with the Qiagen AllPrep DNA/RNA kit. Reads from multiple sequencing runs of the same library were pooled before analysis. On the study's bioinformatics: Only reads with exact TCR constant sequence were kept, trimmed to 150 nt, and grouped by their 12-nt molecular barcodes. Reads inside each barcode group were sub-clustered using a 15% Levenshtein threshold, and a quality-weighted consensus sequence was constructed for each RNA molecule. Non-functional sequences were excluded, and lower-count sequences lying one edit away from another sequence were also excluded. Based on fitting two negative binomial distributions, any barcode sub-cluster with under 20% of the maximum read count was discarded. The public reads were reprocessed in TCRdb via fastp at Q25 and MiXCR, keeping in-frame beta chains. All rows with the same CDR3 protein become a single entry with the most common DNA and genes. TCRdb's processing, not the authors', yielded these V and J calls. Counted in this sample were nearly 650,000 distinct CDR3 sequences; less than 30% of them appeared once. Approximately 0.75% of the sample is held by the ten biggest clonotypes.

Recombination linked TRBV9 to TRBJ1-1; no D segment can be confidently identified. The receptor's source is a human donor in good health. Some libraries in this study had Jurkat cell RNA spiked in. Sequences were obtained from naive CD8+ T cells from blood, with Jurkat cell RNA spiked in. Explained via the paper, the cell subset or site label denotes: FACS-sorted CD8+CD4-CCR7+CD45RA+ naive T cells. The CDR3 corresponds to CASSAHYTFTEAFF. The DNA sequence is TGTGCCAGCAGCGCACATTATACCTTCACTGAAGCTTTCTTT.